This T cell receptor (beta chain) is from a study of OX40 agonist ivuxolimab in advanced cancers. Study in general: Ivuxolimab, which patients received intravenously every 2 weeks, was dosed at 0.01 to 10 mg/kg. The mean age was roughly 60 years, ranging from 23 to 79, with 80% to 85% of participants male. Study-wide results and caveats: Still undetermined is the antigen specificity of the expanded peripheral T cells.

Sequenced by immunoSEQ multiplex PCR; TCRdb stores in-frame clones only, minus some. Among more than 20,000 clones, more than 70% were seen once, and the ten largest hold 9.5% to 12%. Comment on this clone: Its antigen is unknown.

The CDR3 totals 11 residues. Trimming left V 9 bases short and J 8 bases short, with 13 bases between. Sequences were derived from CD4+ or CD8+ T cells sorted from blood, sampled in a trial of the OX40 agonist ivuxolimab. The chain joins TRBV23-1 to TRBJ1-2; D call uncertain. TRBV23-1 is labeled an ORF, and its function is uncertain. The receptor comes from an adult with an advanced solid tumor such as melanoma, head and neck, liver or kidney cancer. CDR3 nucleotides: TGCGCCAGATTCCCGGGTCAGGGCTACACCTTC. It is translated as CARFPGQGYTF.